This is a list of T cell receptor beta chains from one sample in a study of T cell changes during pregnancy in multiple sclerosis. Sequenced by immunoSEQ multiplex PCR; TCRdb stores in-frame clones only, minus some. The sample contains 35,000 to 40,000 clones, roughly nine tenths of which appear only once. The sample in question was CD4+ T cells from peripheral blood mononuclear cells, obtained in the third trimester of pregnancy. Receptors originate from a female donor with multiple sclerosis, enrolled in a pregnancy study. The CDR3 runs from the conserved cysteine through the conserved F or W. The D gene is left open where the match is weak. Size values are once, few and many counts, or a class for expanded clones, and some rows have none.

cdr3_aa	cdr3_nt	j_call	v_call	clone_size	d_call
CASSLGGTTASNEQFF	TGTGCCAGCAGCTTGGGGGGGACTACGGCATCCAATGAGCAGTTCTTC	TRBJ2-1	TRBV5-4	.	TRBD2
CASSETTLAKNIQYF	TGTGCCAGCAGTGAGACTACCCTAGCCAAAAACATTCAGTACTTC	TRBJ2-4	TRBV2	few	.
CAVAPRQETQYF	TGTGCCGTAGCGCCGAGACAAGAGACCCAGTACTTC	TRBJ2-5	TRBV30	.	.
CASSPRPPGQGTGELFF	TGTGCCAGCTCACCACGACCCCCGGGACAGGGGACCGGGGAGCTGTTTTTT	TRBJ2-2	TRBV18	.	TRBD1
CVSSDPKGQPSVANTEAFF	TGTGTCAGCAGTGACCCCAAGGGACAGCCCTCTGTGGCGAACACTGAAGCTTTCTTT	TRBJ1-1	TRBV6-4	.	TRBD1
CASSSRTGGYYGYTF	TGTGCCAGCAGTTCCAGGACAGGGGGGTACTATGGCTACACCTTC	TRBJ1-2	TRBV27	once	TRBD1
CASSIDPGQGFSYEQYF	TGTGCCAGTAGTATAGATCCTGGGCAGGGGTTCTCCTACGAGCAGTACTTC	TRBJ2-7	TRBV19	.	.
CASRDGEKMNTEAFF	TGTGCCAGCAGAGACGGAGAAAAAATGAACACTGAAGCTTTCTTT	TRBJ1-1	TRBV6-6	.	.
CASSLSESYNEQFF	TGTGCCAGCAGTTTATCGGAGTCCTACAATGAGCAGTTCTTC	TRBJ2-1	TRBV28	.	.
CASSPQTSGNGYTQYF	TGTGCCAGCAGCCCCCAAACTAGCGGGAACGGGTATACGCAGTATTTT	TRBJ2-3	TRBV7-2	.	TRBD2
CARLASVGEQFF	TGTGCCAGACTAGCCTCGGTGGGTGAGCAGTTCTTC	TRBJ2-1	TRBV5-3	.	.
CASDRGGSYEQYF	TGTGCCAGCGACAGGGGTGGTTCCTACGAGCAGTACTTC	TRBJ2-7	TRBV18	.	TRBD1
CSVVLNTEAFF	TGCAGCGTCGTCTTGAACACTGAAGCTTTCTTT	TRBJ1-1	TRBV29-1	.	.
CASSLLPNTEAFF	TGTGCCAGCAGCTTACTTCCGAACACTGAAGCTTTCTTT	TRBJ1-1	TRBV7-2	.	.
CASSLTPGELFF	TGTGCCAGCAGCTTAACTCCCGGGGAGCTGTTTTTT	TRBJ2-2	TRBV11-2	.	.
CASSELAGGDLQETQYF	TGTGCCAGCAGTGAACTGGCCGGGGGAGACCTCCAAGAGACCCAGTACTTC	TRBJ2-5	TRBV25-1	.	.
CASGIGETQYF	TGCGCCAGCGGTATCGGGGAGACCCAGTACTTC	TRBJ2-5	TRBV5-1	.	.
CASSPSWDRWDLDYGYTF	TGTGCCAGCAGCCCTTCCTGGGACAGGTGGGATTTGGACTATGGCTACACCTTC	TRBJ1-2	TRBV14	.	TRBD1
CASSIVSGSNQPQHF	TGTGCCAGTAGTATAGTGTCAGGGAGCAATCAGCCCCAGCATTTT	TRBJ1-5	TRBV19	.	.
CASSTGTAYNEQFF	TGTGCCAGCAGTACCGGGACAGCCTACAATGAGCAGTTCTTC	TRBJ2-1	TRBV6-6	.	TRBD1
CASSERLYRAIEQYF	TGTGCCAGCAGTGAAAGGTTGTACAGGGCTATAGAGCAGTACTTC	TRBJ2-7	TRBV6-1	.	.
CASSLGAGLAWLAYEQYF	TGCGCCAGCAGCTTGGGTGCCGGTCTCGCGTGGTTGGCCTACGAGCAGTACTTC	TRBJ2-7	TRBV5-1	once	.
CASSFELYEQYF	TGTGCCAGCAGCTTTGAACTTTACGAGCAGTACTTC	TRBJ2-7	TRBV5-6	once	.
CASSPPTGGGTDTQYF	TGTGCCAGCTCACCTCCCACAGGGGGCGGCACAGATACGCAGTATTTT	TRBJ2-3	TRBV18	.	TRBD1
CASSVDTGQETQYF	TGTGCCAGCAGCGTAGATACAGGGCAAGAGACCCAGTACTTC	TRBJ2-5	TRBV9	.	.
CASSSGQIMNTEAFF	TGCGCCAGCAGCTCGGGACAGATCATGAACACTGAAGCTTTCTTT	TRBJ1-1	TRBV5-1	.	TRBD1
CASSYYQSDTQYF	TGTGCCAGCAGTTACTACCAGTCAGATACGCAGTATTTT	TRBJ2-3	TRBV6-6	.	.
CASRGQAGNTIYF	TGTGCCAGCCGAGGACAGGCTGGAAACACCATATATTTT	TRBJ1-3	TRBV7-9	.	TRBD1
CASSIDRLSTETQYF	TGTGCCAGTAGTATAGATCGCCTATCAACGGAGACCCAGTACTTC	TRBJ2-5	TRBV19	.	.
CASSEFSGISGELFF	TGTGCCAGCAGTGAGTTTAGCGGGATCTCCGGGGAGCTGTTTTTT	TRBJ2-2	TRBV6-4	.	TRBD2
CASRAITGLNYGYTF	TGTGCCAGTAGAGCCATCACAGGGCTTAACTATGGCTACACCTTC	TRBJ1-2	TRBV19	.	.
CASSLGTGVAFSNQPQHF	TGTGCCAGCAGTTTGGGGACAGGGGTCGCCTTTAGCAATCAGCCCCAGCATTTT	TRBJ1-5	TRBV28	few	TRBD1
CSVDPADRGLSEQYF	TGCAGCGTTGACCCCGCGGACAGGGGGCTCTCCGAGCAGTACTTC	TRBJ2-7	TRBV29-1	.	TRBD1
CAWMTGGGNTIYF	TGTGCCTGGATGACAGGTGGTGGAAACACCATATATTTT	TRBJ1-3	TRBV30	.	.
CAWSIQGGSDTQYF	TGTGCCTGGAGTATACAGGGGGGATCAGATACGCAGTATTTT	TRBJ2-3	TRBV30	.	TRBD1
CASTRGVAGELFF	TGTGCCAGCACCAGGGGGGTGGCCGGGGAGCTGTTTTTT	TRBJ2-2	TRBV2	.	.
CASSFGPETQYF	TGCGCCAGCAGCTTTGGGCCAGAGACCCAGTACTTC	TRBJ2-5	TRBV5-1	.	.
CASSENRGIGTDTQYF	TGTGCCAGCAGCGAAAACAGGGGGATCGGCACAGATACGCAGTATTTT	TRBJ2-3	TRBV9	.	TRBD1
CASRGRAGDRETQYF	TGTGCCAGCAGGGGTAGGGCGGGAGACCGGGAGACCCAGTACTTC	TRBJ2-5	TRBV7-2	.	TRBD2
CASRRGTGLAYEQYF	TGTGCCAGCAGGCGCGGGACAGGGTTAGCCTACGAGCAGTACTTC	TRBJ2-7	TRBV6-6	.	TRBD1
CASSLGTSGRPPRVYEQYF	TGTGCCAGCAGTCTCGGGACTAGCGGGAGGCCTCCAAGGGTCTACGAGCAGTACTTC	TRBJ2-7	TRBV27	.	TRBD2
CASSLRTRNSPLHF	TGTGCCAGCAGCCTTCGGACACGTAATTCACCCCTCCACTTT	TRBJ1-6	TRBV5-6	.	.
CASSTTAVPSYNEQFF	TGTGCCAGCAGCACGACAGCAGTACCTTCCTACAATGAGCAGTTCTTC	TRBJ2-1	TRBV11-1	.	.
CASGSGSSRETQYF	TGTGCCAGCGGGAGCGGGAGCTCCAGGGAGACCCAGTACTTC	TRBJ2-5	TRBV7-2	.	TRBD2
CASSRQGNTEAFF	TGTGCCAGCAGCAGGCAGGGAAACACTGAAGCTTTCTTT	TRBJ1-1	TRBV9	.	.
CASSLTSGAAYEQYF	TGTGCCAGCAGCTTGACTAGCGGGGCCGCCTACGAGCAGTACTTC	TRBJ2-7	TRBV5-4	.	TRBD2
CASTRGGAGTGYETQYF	TGTGCCAGCACCCGGGGGGGGGCCGGGACAGGGTACGAGACCCAGTACTTC	TRBJ2-5	TRBV28	once	.
CASSFGAGYGEQFF	TGTGCCAGCAGCTTTGGGGCAGGTTATGGTGAGCAGTTCTTC	TRBJ2-1	TRBV7-2	.	.
CASSFGQGKDTQYF	TGTGCCAGCAGCTTCGGACAGGGCAAAGATACGCAGTATTTT	TRBJ2-3	TRBV2	.	TRBD1